Detailed here is one T cell receptor beta chain. Its antigen is currently unknown. CDR3 length equals 15 residues. V was shortened by 5 bases and J by 3 bases, with 17 bases between the two germline ends. The germline gives CDR1 SGHVS, CDR2 FQNEAQ. These data are taken from a study of T cell responses to AZD1222 COVID-19 vaccine. Study-level findings and limits: After two AZD1222 doses, spike-specific TCR breadth and depth rose versus day 0. Reports say nearly half of spike-specific TCRs go after unmutated variant regions. Repertoire collection took place solely once the T cell response had peaked.

Here immunoSEQ multiplex PCR was the method, and the copy in TCRdb shows in-frame clones only, minus some. Of roughly 110,000 clones listed, roughly 87% are singletons. This clonotype was sampled from an adult in good health. This specimen was peripheral blood, taken on day 0 of AZD1222 vaccination. The chain uses TRBV7-8 and TRBJ2-7, with no clear D. In DNA form, the CDR3 reads TGTGCCAGCAGCGTCGGACCTCTAATAGGCTACGAGCAGTACTTC. Encoded protein: CASSVGPLIGYEQYF.